The 18 T cell receptor beta chains listed next were all sequenced from one sample in a study of blood T cells in healthy people across ages (dated by TCRdb to between 2014 and 2017). The library relied on 5' RACE. The sequencer listed for this sample is Illumina HiSeq 2500. The second PCR ran for roughly 7 to 12 cycles and used a J-beta primer mix along with a sample-barcoded 5' primer. In TCRdb, the public reads were trimmed at Q25 with fastp and aligned with MiXCR, with productive beta chains retained. Duplicate CDR3 protein sequences are folded into a single record with the most common DNA and genes. In this sample the table shows a few hundred thousand distinct CDR3 sequences, 25% to 30% of which occur a single time. The ten largest clonotypes hold under 20% of the sample. The sequenced material came from blood. Receptors originate from a woman aged 70-85 years in good health.

The chain combines TRBV7-2 with TRBJ1-6; a weak D match, TRBD1 (6 bases). Between the trimmed V and J ends, which lost 4 bases and 2 bases, there was a span of 21 bases. The CDR3 spans 19 residues. Looked up from germline, CDR1 is SGHTA and CDR2 is FQGNSA. The CDR3 DNA reads TGTGCCAGCAGCTCCGAAGGGACAAAGATTTACGCCTATAATTCACCCCTCCACTTT. It specifies CASSSEGTKIYAYNSPLHF.

This clonotype appeared a few times. The chain recombines TRBV20-1 with TRBJ1-4, with D perhaps matching TRBD1 (6 bases). CDR1 is DFQATT and CDR2 is SNEGSKA in the germline V gene (reference sequence). Trimming removed 6 bases at V and 9 bases at J, with 23 bases between. The CDR3 has 15 residues. The CDR3 is CSASADRRPGQKLFF. CDR3 bases: TGCAGTGCATCCGCCGACAGGCGCCCTGGGCAAAAACTGTTTTTT.

This chain joins TRBV12-3 or TRBV12-4 and TRBJ2-1; 10 bases are a match to TRBD2. The CDR3 has 15 residues. The V and J ends lost 6 bases and 7 bases, in that order; junction bases with no gene match: 9. The CDR3 loop reads CASSNQRGGLNEQFF. CDR3 sequence (DNA): TGTGCCAGCAGCAACCAGCGGGGGGGCTTAAATGAGCAGTTCTTC.

The rearrangement links TRBV6-2 or TRBV6-3 to TRBJ1-1; 7 nucleotides align to TRBD1. The CDR3 spans 14 residues. The V gene end was trimmed by 4 bases and the J gene end by 4 bases; junction bases not matched to a gene: 6. Per the germline V gene, CDR1 is MNHEY and CDR2 is SVGEGT. The CDR3 DNA is TGTGCCAGCAGTTTTCAGGGGGGGATCACTGAAGCTTTCTTT. It encodes CASSFQGGITEAFF.

The chain links TRBV6-5 to TRBJ2-5, with TRBD2 matching 10 bases. The J call may not be correct, given that the DNA end is closer to TRBJ2-1. The germline CDR1 and CDR2 sequences are MNHEY and SVGAGI. The CDR3 length is 15 residues. The CDR3, as DNA: TGTGCCAGCAGTTACACTAGCGGGGCCAACAATGAGCAGTTCTTC. This gives the protein CASSYTSGANNEQFF.

The chain recombines TRBV5-4 with TRBJ1-2; no clear D gene. The V gene lost 1 base and the J gene lost 7 bases, with 11 bases spanning the gap. This CDR3 has 13 residues. CDR1 and CDR2 (germline): SGHNT, YYREEE (reference sequence). The CDR3 DNA follows: TGTGCCAGCAGCTTGTTCGGGGTTAGTGGCTACACCTTC. Protein: CASSLFGVSGYTF.

The CDR3 reads CASRLYWAGREQYF. The CDR3 DNA follows: TGTGCCAGCAGGTTATATTGGGCAGGGAGGGAACAGTACTTC. The chain combines TRBV2 with TRBJ2-7, with 7 positions matching TRBD2. Germline CDR1 reads SNHLY; CDR2 reads FYNNEI. V dropped 6 bases and J dropped 10; count of bases not matched to a gene: 15. The CDR3 length is 14 residues.

In this sample, this clonotype turned up a few times. The V gene is TRBV29-1, the J gene TRBJ2-2, with TRBD1 matching 10 bases. This CDR3 contains 17 residues. CDR1 and CDR2 from the germline V gene are SQVTM and ANQGSEA. Germline trimming cut 7 bases from V and 6 bases from J; bases unmatched to any gene: 17. The CDR3 nucleotides are TGCAGCGCCGCTGTGCAGACAGGGGGCTTTATCGCCGGGGAGCTGTTTTTT. This sequence encodes CSAAVQTGGFIAGELFF.

The chain couples TRBV7-3 to TRBJ2-3, with 10 bases that match TRBD2. V lost 1 base, J lost 0 bases, and 22 bases stayed unmatched. Germline lookup yields CDR1 SGHTA and CDR2 FQGTGA. The CDR3 is 23 amino acids. CDR3 DNA: TGTGCCAGCAGCTTAAAGCCCCCGGTCACTAGCGGGGAACCTCGAGCGAGCACAGATACGCAGTATTTT. It encodes CASSLKPPVTSGEPRASTDTQYF.

This clonotype was detected only a few times. This chain joins TRBV24-1 and TRBJ2-3; a possible D gene is TRBD1 (5 bases). V was shortened by 6 bases and J by 3 bases, with 12 bases between the two germline ends. This CDR3 comprises 14 residues. Germline V gene data show CDR1 as KGHDR and CDR2 as SFDVKD. Here the CDR3 reads CATSTPDRTDTQYF. CDR3 in DNA: TGTGCCACCAGTACCCCCGACAGAACAGATACGCAGTATTTT.

The chain recombines TRBV18 with TRBJ2-5; 8 bases match TRBD1. The DNA end is more similar to TRBJ2-7, so the J call may be wrong. The CDR3 extends over 15 amino acids. CDR1 and CDR2 from the germline V gene are KGHSH and LQKENI. The CDR3 DNA reads as TGTGCCAGCTCACCCACAGGGGGTAAATTCTACGAGCAGTACTTC. This codes for CASSPTGGKFYEQYF.

This chain joins TRBV27 and TRBJ2-7; D is perhaps TRBD1 (6 bases). The CDR3 is 14 residues long. Germline assignment: CDR1 MNHEY and CDR2 SMNVEV (reference sequence). The ends were cut back, 5 bases at V and 0 bases at J, with 11 bases in the middle. In DNA form, the CDR3 reads TGTGCCAGCAGTGCCGACAGGAGCTCCTACGAGCAGTACTTC. Its translation is CASSADRSSYEQYF.

In this sample, this clonotype turned up a few times. One end of the junction is discordant with germline, which a read error may explain. V and J are TRBV20-1 and TRBJ2-2; 8 bases are a match to TRBD2. The CDR3 totals 14 residues. Per the germline V gene, CDR1 is DFQATT and CDR2 is SNEGSKA (reference sequence). The CDR3 DNA sequence: TGCGGTGCCCCGGGGGGGCGGGGCACCGGGGAGCTGTTTTTT. It is translated as CGAPGGRGTGELFF.

This clonotype turned up a few times. The gene calls are TRBV5-6 and TRBJ2-5, with 7 nucleotides matching TRBD2. The last part of the DNA fits TRBJ2-7 better; the J call may be wrong. Looked up from germline, CDR1 is SGHDT and CDR2 is YYEEEE. The CDR3 covers 14 residues. The CDR3 coding sequence is TGTGCCAGCAGCTTCGCGGGGGTTCCCTACGAGCAGTACTTC. Translated, it gives CASSFAGVPYEQYF.

The chain employs TRBV7-2 and TRBJ1-2; weak D call: TRBD1 (5 bases). The CDR3 sequence is 16 residues long. Trimming took off 5 bases at V and 4 bases at J, with 20 bases between the two ends. Per germline, CDR1 SGHTA and CDR2 FQGNSA. Here the CDR3 reads CASSAVGAGQIYGYTF. CDR3 coding DNA: TGTGCCAGCAGCGCAGTCGGGGCAGGGCAAATCTATGGCTACACCTTC.

This clonotype was counted at least ten times. One end of the junction fails to match germline, which may point to a read error. This chain joins TRBV7-2 and TRBJ2-5; D is undetermined. Per germline, CDR1 SGHTA and CDR2 FQGNSA. This CDR3 spans 12 amino acids. The CDR3 DNA reads as TGTGCTAGCAGCTTAGAACGGGAGACCCAGTACTTC. Encoded protein: CASSLERETQYF.

Concerning this clonotype: The conserved phenylalanine or tryptophan normally closing the CDR3 is absent here, so this likely arose from a read error. J is TRBJ2-4 and V is TRBV12-3 or TRBV12-4; 7 bases are a match to TRBD2. The CDR3 has 16 amino acids. After removal of 6 bases from V and 7 bases from J, the junction contained 15 bases not matched to a gene. The CDR3: CASSLGGEGMMNIQYL. The DNA for the CDR3 is TGTGCCAGCAGCTTGGGTGGGGAGGGCATGATGAACATTCAGTACCTC.

The rearrangement uses TRBV7-8 and TRBJ2-3, with 12 positions matching TRBD2. The germline V gene encodes CDR1 SGHVS and CDR2 FQNEAQ. The CDR3 has 17 amino acids. V was clipped by 3 bases and J by 2 bases; unmatched bases: 6. The CDR3 region has the DNA TGTGCCAGCAGCTTGCGACTAGCGGGGGTGATCACAGATACGCAGTATTTT. Translated: CASSLRLAGVITDTQYF.